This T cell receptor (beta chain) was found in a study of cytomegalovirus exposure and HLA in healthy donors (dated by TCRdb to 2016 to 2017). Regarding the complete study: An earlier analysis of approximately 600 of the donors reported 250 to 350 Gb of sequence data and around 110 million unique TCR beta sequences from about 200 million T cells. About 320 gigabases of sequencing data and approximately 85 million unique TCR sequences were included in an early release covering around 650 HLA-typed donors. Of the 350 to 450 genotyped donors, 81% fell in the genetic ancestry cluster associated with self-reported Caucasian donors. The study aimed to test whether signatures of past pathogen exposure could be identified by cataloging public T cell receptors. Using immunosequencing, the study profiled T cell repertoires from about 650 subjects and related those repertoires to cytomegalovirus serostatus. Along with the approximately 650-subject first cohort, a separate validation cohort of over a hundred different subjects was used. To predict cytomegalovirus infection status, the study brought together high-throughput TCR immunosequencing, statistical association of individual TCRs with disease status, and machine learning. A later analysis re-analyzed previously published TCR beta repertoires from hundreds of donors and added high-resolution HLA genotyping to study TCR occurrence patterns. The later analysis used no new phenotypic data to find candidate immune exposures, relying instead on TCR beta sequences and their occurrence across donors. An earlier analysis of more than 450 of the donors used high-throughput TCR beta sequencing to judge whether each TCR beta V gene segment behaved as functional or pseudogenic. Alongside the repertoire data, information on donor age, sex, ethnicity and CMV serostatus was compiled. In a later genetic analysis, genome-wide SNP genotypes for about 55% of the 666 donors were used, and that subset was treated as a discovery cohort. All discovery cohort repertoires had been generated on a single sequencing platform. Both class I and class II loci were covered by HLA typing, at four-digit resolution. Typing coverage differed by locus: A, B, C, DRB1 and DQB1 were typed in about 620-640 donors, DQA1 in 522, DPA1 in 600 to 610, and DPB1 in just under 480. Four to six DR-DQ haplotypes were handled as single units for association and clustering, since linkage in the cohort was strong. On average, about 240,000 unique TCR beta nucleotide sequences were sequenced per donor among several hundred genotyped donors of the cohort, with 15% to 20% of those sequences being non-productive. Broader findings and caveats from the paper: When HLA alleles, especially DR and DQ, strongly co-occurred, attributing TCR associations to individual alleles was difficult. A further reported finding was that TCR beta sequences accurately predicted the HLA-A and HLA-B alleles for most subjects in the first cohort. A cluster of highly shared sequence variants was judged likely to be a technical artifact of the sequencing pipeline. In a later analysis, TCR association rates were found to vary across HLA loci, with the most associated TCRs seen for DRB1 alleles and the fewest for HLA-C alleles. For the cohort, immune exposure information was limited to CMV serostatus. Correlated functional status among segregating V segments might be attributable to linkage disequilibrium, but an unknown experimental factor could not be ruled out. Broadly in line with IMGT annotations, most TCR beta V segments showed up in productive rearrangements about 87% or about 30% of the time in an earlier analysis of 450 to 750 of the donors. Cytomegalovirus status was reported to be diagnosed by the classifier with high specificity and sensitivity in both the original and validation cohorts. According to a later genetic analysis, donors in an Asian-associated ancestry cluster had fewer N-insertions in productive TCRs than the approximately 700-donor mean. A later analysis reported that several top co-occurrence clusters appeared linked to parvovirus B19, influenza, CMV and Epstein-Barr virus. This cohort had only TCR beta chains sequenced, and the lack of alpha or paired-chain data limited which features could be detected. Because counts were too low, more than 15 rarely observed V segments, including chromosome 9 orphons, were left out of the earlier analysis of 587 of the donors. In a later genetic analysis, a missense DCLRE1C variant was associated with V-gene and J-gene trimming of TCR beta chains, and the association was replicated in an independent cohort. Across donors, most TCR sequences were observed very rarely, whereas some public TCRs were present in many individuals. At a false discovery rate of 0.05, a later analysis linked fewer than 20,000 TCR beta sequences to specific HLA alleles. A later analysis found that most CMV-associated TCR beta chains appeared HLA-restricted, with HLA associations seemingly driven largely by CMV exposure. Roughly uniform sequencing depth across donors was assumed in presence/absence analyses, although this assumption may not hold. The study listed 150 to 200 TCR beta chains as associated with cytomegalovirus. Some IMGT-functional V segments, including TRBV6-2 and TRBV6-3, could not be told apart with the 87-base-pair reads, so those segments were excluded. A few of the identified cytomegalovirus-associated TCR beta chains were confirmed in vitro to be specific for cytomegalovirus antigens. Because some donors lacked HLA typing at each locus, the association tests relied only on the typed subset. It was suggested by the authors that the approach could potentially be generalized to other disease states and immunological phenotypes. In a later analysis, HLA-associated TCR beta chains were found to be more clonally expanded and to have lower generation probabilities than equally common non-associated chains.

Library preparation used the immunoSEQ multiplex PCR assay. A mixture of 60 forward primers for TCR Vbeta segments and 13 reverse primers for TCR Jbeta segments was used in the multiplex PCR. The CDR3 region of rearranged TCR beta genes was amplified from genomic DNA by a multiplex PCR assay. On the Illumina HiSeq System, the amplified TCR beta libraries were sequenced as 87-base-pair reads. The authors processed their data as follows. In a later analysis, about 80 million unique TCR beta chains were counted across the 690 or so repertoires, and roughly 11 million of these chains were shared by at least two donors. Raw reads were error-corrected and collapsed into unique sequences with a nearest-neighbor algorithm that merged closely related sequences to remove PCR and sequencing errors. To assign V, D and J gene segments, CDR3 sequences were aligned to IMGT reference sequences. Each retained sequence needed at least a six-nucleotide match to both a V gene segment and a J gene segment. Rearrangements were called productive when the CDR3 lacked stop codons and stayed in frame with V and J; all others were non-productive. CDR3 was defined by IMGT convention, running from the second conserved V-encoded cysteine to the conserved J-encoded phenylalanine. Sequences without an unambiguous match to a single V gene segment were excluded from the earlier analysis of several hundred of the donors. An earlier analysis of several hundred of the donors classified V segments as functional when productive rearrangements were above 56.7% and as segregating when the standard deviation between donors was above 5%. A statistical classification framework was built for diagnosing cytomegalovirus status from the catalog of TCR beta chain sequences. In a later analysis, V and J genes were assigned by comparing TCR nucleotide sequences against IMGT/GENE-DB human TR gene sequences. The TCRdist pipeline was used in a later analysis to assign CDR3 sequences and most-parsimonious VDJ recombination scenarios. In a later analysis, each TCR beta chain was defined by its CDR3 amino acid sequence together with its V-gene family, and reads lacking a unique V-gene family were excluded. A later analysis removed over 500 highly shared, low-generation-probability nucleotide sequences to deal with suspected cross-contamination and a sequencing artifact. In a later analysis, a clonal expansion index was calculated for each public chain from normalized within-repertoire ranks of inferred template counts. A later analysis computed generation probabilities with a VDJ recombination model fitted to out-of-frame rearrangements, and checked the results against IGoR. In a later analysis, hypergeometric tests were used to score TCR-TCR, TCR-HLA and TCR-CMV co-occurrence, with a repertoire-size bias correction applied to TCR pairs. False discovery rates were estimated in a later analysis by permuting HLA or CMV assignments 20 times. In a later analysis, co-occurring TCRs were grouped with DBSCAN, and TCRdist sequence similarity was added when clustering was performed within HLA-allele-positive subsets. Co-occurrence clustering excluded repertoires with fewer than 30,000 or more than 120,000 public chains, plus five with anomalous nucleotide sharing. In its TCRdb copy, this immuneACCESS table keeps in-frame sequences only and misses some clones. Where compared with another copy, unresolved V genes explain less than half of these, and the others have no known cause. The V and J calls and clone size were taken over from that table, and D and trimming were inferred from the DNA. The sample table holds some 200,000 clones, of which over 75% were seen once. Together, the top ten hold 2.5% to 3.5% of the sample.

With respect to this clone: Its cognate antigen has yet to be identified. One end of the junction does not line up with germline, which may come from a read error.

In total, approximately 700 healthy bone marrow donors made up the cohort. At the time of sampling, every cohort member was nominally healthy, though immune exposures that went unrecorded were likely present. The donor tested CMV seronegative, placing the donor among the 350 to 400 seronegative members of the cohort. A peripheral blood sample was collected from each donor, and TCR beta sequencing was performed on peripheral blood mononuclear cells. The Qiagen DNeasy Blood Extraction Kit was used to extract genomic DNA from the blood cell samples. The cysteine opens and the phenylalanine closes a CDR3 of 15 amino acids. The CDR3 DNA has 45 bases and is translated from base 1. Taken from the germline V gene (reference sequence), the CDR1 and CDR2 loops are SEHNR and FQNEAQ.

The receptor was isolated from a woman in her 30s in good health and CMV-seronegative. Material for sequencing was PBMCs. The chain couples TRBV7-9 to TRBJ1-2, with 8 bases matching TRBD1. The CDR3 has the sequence CSSSILRTGKDGYTF. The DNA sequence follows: TGTTCCAGCAGCATCCTTCGGACAGGGAAGGATGGCTACACCTTC.